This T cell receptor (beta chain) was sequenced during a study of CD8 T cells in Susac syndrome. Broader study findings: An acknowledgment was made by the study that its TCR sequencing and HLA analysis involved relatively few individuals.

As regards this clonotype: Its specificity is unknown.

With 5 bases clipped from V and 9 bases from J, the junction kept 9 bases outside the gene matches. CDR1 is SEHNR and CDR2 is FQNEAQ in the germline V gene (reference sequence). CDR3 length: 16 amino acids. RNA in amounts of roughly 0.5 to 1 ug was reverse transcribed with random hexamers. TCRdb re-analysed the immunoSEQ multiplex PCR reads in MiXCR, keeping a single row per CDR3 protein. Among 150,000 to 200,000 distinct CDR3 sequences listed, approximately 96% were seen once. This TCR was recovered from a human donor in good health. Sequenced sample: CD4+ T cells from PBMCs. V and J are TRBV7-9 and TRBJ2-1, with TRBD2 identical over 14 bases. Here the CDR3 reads CASSPRTSGGSAEQFF. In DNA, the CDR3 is TGTGCCAGCAGCCCGCGGACTAGCGGGGGGTCAGCTGAGCAGTTCTTC.